A single sample is the source of the 13 T cell receptor beta chains below, sequenced in a study of siplizumab effects on memory and regulatory T cells. Generated by immunoSEQ multiplex PCR, the TCRdb table keeps only in-frame clones and is missing some. The sample consists of approximately 100,000 clones, 94% of them appearing once. Sequenced input: Tregs sorted from blood. All receptors come from a human donor in good health.

The chain uses TRBV2 and TRBJ2-5; the D gene is possibly TRBD2 (6 bases). V was trimmed by 8 bases and J by 4 bases, leaving 11 bases between them. The CDR3 length is 12 residues. Looked up from germline, CDR1 is SNHLY and CDR2 is FYNNEI. Here the CDR3 DNA reads TGTGCCAGCTTGGGAGGTGGAGAGACCCAGTACTTC. Its translation: CASLGGGETQYF. Looking up the rest from reference TRBV2 and TRBJ2-5 gives the full variable domain: EPEVTQTPSHQVTQMGQEVILRCVPISNHLYFYWYRQILGQKVEFLVSFYNNEISEKSEIFDDQFSVERPDGSNFTLKIRSTKLEDSAMYFCASLGGGETQYFGPGTRLLVL.

The chain links TRBV28 to TRBJ1-2; the D is unclear. The CDR3 length is 13 residues. CDR1 is MDHEN and CDR2 is SYDVKM in the germline V gene. The germline V and J ends were trimmed by 4 bases and 5 bases, with 11 bases remaining between them. CDR3 loop: CASSSGERYGYTF. In DNA form, the CDR3 reads TGTGCCAGCAGTTCTGGGGAGAGGTATGGCTACACCTTC.

This sequence joins TRBV30 and TRBJ1-2, with D unclear. Trimming stripped 4 bases from V and 4 bases from J, with 19 bases between. Germline V gene lookup returns CDR1 GTSNPN and CDR2 SVGIG (reference sequence). The CDR3 consists of 15 residues. CDR3 DNA: TGTGCCTGGATCGGTTATGAGGCCTCCCTCTATGGCTACACCTTC. Translated, it gives CAWIGYEASLYGYTF.

This chain links TRBV7-3 with TRBJ1-1; tentative D call: TRBD1 (6 bases). The CDR3 runs to 14 residues. V lost 5 bases to trimming and J lost 1 base, with 11 bases between them. Germline assignment: CDR1 SGHTA and CDR2 FQGTGA. The CDR3 coding sequence is TGTGCCAGCAGCGAGTCGGGACAGAACACTGAAGCTTTCTTT. Protein sequence: CASSESGQNTEAFF. Looking up the rest from reference TRBV7-3 and TRBJ1-1 gives the full variable domain: GAGVSQTPSNKVTEKGKYVELRCDPISGHTALYWYRQSLGQGPEFLIYFQGTGAADDSGLPNDRFFAVRPEGSVSTLKIQRTERGDSAVYLCASSESGQNTEAFFGQGTRLTVV.

The rearrangement uses TRBV5-1 and TRBJ1-3; possibly TRBD1 for D (5 bases). Germline CDR1 is SGHRS and CDR2 is YFSETQ. This CDR3 region has 14 residues. V shed 7 bases and J shed 0 bases, with 11 bases lying between them. In DNA form, the CDR3 reads TGCGCCAGCTGCTGGGGGGTCTCTGGAAACACCATATATTTT. Residues: CASCWGVSGNTIYF.

This chain uses TRBV6-5 with TRBJ1-6; D is perhaps TRBD1 (6 bases). The CDR3 consists of 14 residues. Germline values: CDR1 MNHEY, CDR2 SVGAGI. Trimming stripped 6 bases from V and 7 bases from J, with 13 bases between. The CDR3 here is CASRPTGNNSPLHF. The CDR3 DNA is TGTGCCAGCAGGCCCACAGGGAACAATTCACCCCTCCACTTT.

The V and J genes are TRBV6-4 and TRBJ2-7, with D unclear. Trimming took off 7 bases at V and 2 bases at J, with 24 bases between the two ends. Germline CDR1 MRHNA, CDR2 SNTAGT. The CDR3 has 17 residues. This CDR3 is CASTRSVAGGVPYEQYF. CDR3 DNA sequence: TGTGCCAGCACCCGAAGTGTGGCAGGTGGGGTGCCCTACGAGCAGTACTTC.

The J gene is TRBJ1-2, the V gene TRBV18, with a weak D call TRBD1 (6 bases). Trimming stripped 3 bases from V and 6 bases from J, with 8 bases between. There are 12 residues in the CDR3. CDR1 and CDR2 from the germline V gene are KGHSH and LQKENI. The CDR3 DNA reads as TGTGCCAGCTCACCTCGGACAGATGGCTACACCTTC. Its translation is CASSPRTDGYTF.

The chain uses TRBV4-1 and TRBJ2-1; 14 nucleotides match TRBD2. V was pared by 5 bases and J by 5 bases, with 8 bases of the junction left unmatched. The CDR3 covers 17 residues. Germline assignment: CDR1 MGHRA and CDR2 YSYEKL. As DNA, the CDR3 is TGCGCCAGCAGCACTCGGACTAGCGGGAGGATCAACAATGAGCAGTTCTTC. Translated: CASSTRTSGRINNEQFF.

This clone has only one observation. The chain carries TRBV30 and TRBJ1-5; a possible D gene is TRBD1 (5 bases). V was trimmed by 2 bases and J by 5 bases, leaving 16 bases between them. Germline V gives CDR1 GTSNPN, CDR2 SVGIG (reference sequence). The CDR3 totals 15 residues. The CDR3 protein is CAWSPVSRGDQPQHF. Written as DNA, the CDR3 is TGTGCCTGGAGTCCCGTAAGTAGGGGCGATCAGCCCCAGCATTTT. The variable domain in full, with the rest retrieved from reference TRBV30 and TRBJ1-5, is SQTIHQWPATLVQPVGSPLSLECTVEGTSNPNLYWYRQAAGRGLQLLFYSVGIGQISSEVPQNLSASRPQDRQFILSSKKLLLSDSGFYLCAWSPVSRGDQPQHFGDGTRLSIL.

This rearrangement joins TRBV30 to TRBJ1-1; D is possibly TRBD1 (5 bases). Trimming shortened V by 0 bases and J by 0 bases, and 17 bases separated the two germline ends. Germline V gene lookup returns CDR1 GTSNPN and CDR2 SVGIG (reference sequence). CDR3 size: 17 residues. In nucleotides, the CDR3 is TGTGCCTGGAGTGTAATATGGCCGGGGGAGGTGAACACTGAAGCTTTCTTT. This sequence encodes CAWSVIWPGEVNTEAFF.

The chain has TRBV6-1 and TRBJ1-5; 7 bases line up with TRBD1. This CDR3 spans 13 amino acids. The junction had 6 bases not matched to a gene; V was cut back by 6 bases and J by 7 bases. The germline CDR1 and CDR2 sequences are MNHNS and SASEGT. CDR3 region: CASRLDRRQPQHF. In nucleotides, the CDR3 is TGTGCCAGCAGGCTGGACAGGCGGCAGCCCCAGCATTTT.

The chain recombines TRBV4-2 with TRBJ2-7; D unclear. V lost 1 base and J 1 base, leaving 8 bases between the germline ends. The CDR3 is made up of 14 amino acids. From germline, CDR1 is LGHNA and CDR2 YNFKEQ. In nucleotides, the CDR3 is TGTGCCAGCAGCCAAGTACGAGCTTCCTACGAGCAGTACTTC. Its translation is CASSQVRASYEQYF.